The entry below describes one T cell receptor beta chain. Its matching antigen is unknown. The CDR3 has 17 residues. The ends lost 5 bases at V and 6 bases at J; junction bases unmatched: 10. The germline V gene has CDR1 MDHEN and CDR2 SYDVKM. The sample originates from a study of lymphopenia after photon versus proton radiotherapy. Measured with immunoSEQ multiplex PCR; TCRdb has only the in-frame clones, and not every one. The sample yields approximately 25,000 clones, 65% to 85% seen once. The study, taken as a whole, reports: Relative stability marked proton patients; photon patients lost diversity and naive cells. In patients who died, overall survival fell as post-nadir TCR diversity dropped more. Only patients who died were analyzed for survival; proton advantage is unproven. After lymphocyte nadir, photon-treated repertoires showed oligoclonal expansion, especially CD8+ Temra.

The sequences come from peripheral blood, collected from a patient treated with proton-based radiotherapy. J is TRBJ2-2 and V is TRBV28; 12 nucleotides match TRBD2. This TCR was sampled from an older woman with pancreatic cancer. DNA of the CDR3: TGTGCCAGCAGTCAACACAGACTAGCGGGAGTTCCCGGGGAGCTGTTTTTT. Amino acids: CASSQHRLAGVPGELFF.